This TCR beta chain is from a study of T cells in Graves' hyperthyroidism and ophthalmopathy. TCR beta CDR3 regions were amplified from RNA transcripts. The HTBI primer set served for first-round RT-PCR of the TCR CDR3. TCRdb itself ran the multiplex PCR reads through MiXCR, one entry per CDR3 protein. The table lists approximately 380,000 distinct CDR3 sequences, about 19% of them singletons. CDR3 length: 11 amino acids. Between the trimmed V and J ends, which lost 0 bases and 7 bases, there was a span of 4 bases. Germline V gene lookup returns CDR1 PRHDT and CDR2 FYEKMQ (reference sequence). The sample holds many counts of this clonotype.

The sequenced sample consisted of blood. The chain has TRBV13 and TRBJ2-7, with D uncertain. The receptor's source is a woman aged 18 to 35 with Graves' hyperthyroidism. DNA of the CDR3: TGTGCCAGCAGCTTAGGAGATGAGCAGTACTTC. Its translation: CASSLGDEQYF.